This note documents a single T cell receptor (beta chain) sequence. Its antigen remains unidentified. Naive CD8 cells lacked CD45RO and underwent positive selection for CCR7, leaving out terminally differentiated effector memory CD45RA+ cells. All donors were healthy HIV-negative adults lacking recent acute infections or vaccinations. Each sample came from a Caucasian adult donor living in Nashville, Tennessee. This sample stems from a study of shared clonotypes between healthy human individuals. The assay was immunoSEQ multiplex PCR, and TCRdb's table has in-frame clones only and misses some. The data show about 2 million clones, about 95% seen once. The CDR3 runs 14 residues. V was shortened by 7 bases and J by 0 bases, with 10 bases between the two germline ends. Germline assignment: CDR1 MDHEN and CDR2 SYDVKM. Study-level points and caveats: Clonotypes shared by all four sorted-subset donors had higher generation probabilities than non-shared clonotypes. A limitation of the genetic and exposure-history diversity represented arose from few donors.

This clonotype was obtained from a young man in good health. Sequencing used naive CD8+ T cells sorted from blood. The J gene is TRBJ2-1, the V gene TRBV28, with a tentative D call TRBD1 (6 bases). CDR3 in DNA: TGTGCCAGCAAACGACAGGCCTCCTACAATGAGCAGTTCTTC. This sequence encodes CASKRQASYNEQFF.